Shown below are 3 T cell receptor beta chains from a single sample sequenced in a study of memory CD4+ T cells and cytomegalovirus serostatus. The sort gate was single viable CD3+CD4+CD8-CD45RO+ cells for memory CD4+ T cells. This table comes from immunoSEQ multiplex PCR, and its TCRdb copy is limited to in-frame clones, with some not included. The table has 80,000 to 100,000 clones, 75% to 85% seen once. What was sequenced was memory CD4+ T cells from blood. Every receptor here comes from an adult in good health and CMV-seropositive.

The J gene is TRBJ2-7, the V gene TRBV28; either TRBD1 or TRBD2 may fit D (7 bases each). The CDR3 totals 14 residues. Germline V gene sequence: CDR1 MDHEN, CDR2 SYDVKM. V was shortened by 5 bases and J by 2 bases, with 13 bases between the two germline ends. The CDR3 loop reads CASSQGGATYEQYF. CDR3 nucleotides: TGTGCCAGCAGTCAGGGGGGGGCGACCTACGAGCAGTACTTC.

This chain connects TRBV18 to TRBJ2-2; weak D call: TRBD1 (5 bases). The CDR3 sequence is 17 residues long. V lost 1 base to trimming and J lost 6 bases, with 18 bases between them. Germline CDR1 is KGHSH and CDR2 is LQKENI. This CDR3 is CASSPQNSPQGAGELFF. In DNA, the CDR3 is TGTGCCAGCTCACCACAAAACAGCCCTCAGGGCGCCGGGGAGCTGTTTTTT.

The chain links TRBV4-2 to TRBJ1-2, with 7 bases lining up with TRBD1. Germline V gene data show CDR1 as LGHNA and CDR2 as YNFKEQ. The CDR3 runs to 16 residues. The ends lost 1 base at V and 5 bases at J; junction bases unmatched: 10. The CDR3 DNA reads as TGTGCCAGCAGCCAAGCTGGGACGGACAGGACTTATGGCTACACCTTC. Encoded protein: CASSQAGTDRTYGYTF.